This T cell receptor (beta chain) was identified in a study of blood T cell repertoires in COVID-19. Across the whole study: Samples came from the United States, Italy and Spain, spanning acute and convalescent COVID-19.

The CDR3 spans 15 residues. Germline V gene sequence: CDR1 MDHEN, CDR2 SYDVKM. The V segment lost 8 bases and the J segment 3 bases; nucleotides outside the gene matches: 6. Authors' methods: Cell counts per sample came from amplifying reference gene primers. The assay was immunoSEQ multiplex PCR, and TCRdb's table has in-frame clones only and misses some. V and J calls and clone size are copied from that table; D and trimming were computed from the DNA. The table has approximately 12,000 clones, around 70% seen once; the top ten hold approximately 6%. It was during active infection that Seattle patients were enrolled and then longitudinally followed.

This receptor was obtained from a man aged 55 to 70 with COVID-19, enrolled during active disease. The sequenced material came from peripheral blood. The chain joins TRBV28 to TRBJ2-2, with 10 bases that match TRBD1. CDR3: CASRPGQGYTGELFF. CDR3 in DNA: TGTGCCAGCCGTCCGGGACAGGGGTACACCGGGGAGCTGTTTTTT. The full variable domain, rest sourced from reference TRBV28 and TRBJ2-2, is DVKVTQSSRYLVKRTGEKVFLECVQDMDHENMFWYRQDPGLGLRLIYFSYDVKMKEKGDIPEGYSVSREKKERFSLILESASTNQTSMYLCASRPGQGYTGELFFGEGSRLTVL.